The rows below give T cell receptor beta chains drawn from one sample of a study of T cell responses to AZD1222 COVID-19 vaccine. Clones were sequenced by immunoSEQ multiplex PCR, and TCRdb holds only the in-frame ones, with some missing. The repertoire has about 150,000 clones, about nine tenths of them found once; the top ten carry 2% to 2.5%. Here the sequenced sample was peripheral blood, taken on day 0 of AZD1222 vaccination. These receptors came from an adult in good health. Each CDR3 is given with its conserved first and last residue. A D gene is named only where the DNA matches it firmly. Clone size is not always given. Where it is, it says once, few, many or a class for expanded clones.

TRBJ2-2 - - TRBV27 TGTGCCAGCAGTTTGGGACTCCCGGACACCGGGGAGCTGTTTTTT CASSLGLPDTGELFF
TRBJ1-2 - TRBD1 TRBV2 TGTGCCAGCAAGGACAGGGGTGCCAACTATGGCTACACCTTC CASKDRGANYGYTF
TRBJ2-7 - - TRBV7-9 TGTGCCAGCAGCTTAGATCCCGCAGGGGTCGGCGAGCAGTACTTC CASSLDPAGVGEQYF
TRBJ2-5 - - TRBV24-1 TGTGCCACCAGTGAACCAGCGGGTAACCGACAAGAGACCCAGTACTTC CATSEPAGNRQETQYF
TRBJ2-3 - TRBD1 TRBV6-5 TGTGCCAGCAGTTCTGGACAGGGGGGCACAGATACGCAGTATTTT CASSSGQGGTDTQYF
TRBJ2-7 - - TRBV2 TGTGCCAGCACCACAGGGCCTCCCTCCTACGAGCAGTACTTC CASTTGPPSYEQYF
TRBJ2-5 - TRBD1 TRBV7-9 TGTGCCAGCAGCCAAACGACAGGGGGGAAAGAGACCCAGTACTTC CASSQTTGGKETQYF
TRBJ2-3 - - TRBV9 TGTGCCAGCAGCCTTGCGGGAATTCGCACAGATACGCAGTATTTT CASSLAGIRTDTQYF
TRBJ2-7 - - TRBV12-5 TGTGCTAGTGGTTCGTCCTCAGGGGTCTCCTACGAGCAGTACTTC CASGSSSGVSYEQYF
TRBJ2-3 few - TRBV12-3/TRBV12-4 TGTGCCAGCAGTTTAGTGGGGGCAGATACGCAGTATTTT CASSLVGADTQYF
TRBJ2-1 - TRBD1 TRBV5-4 TGTGCCAGCAGGTACGGACAGGGGGTTGGTAATGAGCAGTTCTTC CASRYGQGVGNEQFF
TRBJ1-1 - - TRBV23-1 TGCGCCAGCAGTCAAGGGCGGAGGCCCATGAACACTGAAGCTTTCTTT CASSQGRRPMNTEAFF
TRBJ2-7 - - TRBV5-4 TGTGCCACATTTTCGGGGCGGGAGCAGTACTTC CATFSGREQYF
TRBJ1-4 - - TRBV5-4 TGTGCCAGCAGCTGGGGGGGTAGTCGCAATGAAAAACTGTTTTTT CASSWGGSRNEKLFF
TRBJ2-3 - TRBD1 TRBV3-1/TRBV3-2 TGTGCCAGCAGCCGGACAGGGGAAGTTATGTTT CASSRTGEVMF
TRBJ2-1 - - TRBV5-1 TGCGCCAGCAGCTCCTCTACCCGTAGGTACAATGAGCAGTTCTTC CASSSSTRRYNEQFF
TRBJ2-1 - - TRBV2 TGTGCCAGCAGTGAAGCACCCCGGCTGTACAATGAGCAGTTCTTC CASSEAPRLYNEQFF
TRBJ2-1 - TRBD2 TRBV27 TGTGCCAGCAGTTTGGTGACTAGCGGGAGATACAATGAGCAGTTCTTC CASSLVTSGRYNEQFF
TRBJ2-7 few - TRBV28 TGTGCCAGCAGTTTCAGACCCTCCGGGATCTACGAGCAGTACTTC CASSFRPSGIYEQYF
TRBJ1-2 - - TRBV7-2 TGTGCCAGCAGCTTAGTGGGGCAGGGTAGGGGCGGCTACGCCTTC CASSLVGQGRGGYAF
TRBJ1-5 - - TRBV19 TGTGCCAGTAGTACCCTGGGAGGGCTGATGGATCAGCCCCAGCATTTT CASSTLGGLMDQPQHF
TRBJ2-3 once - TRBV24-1 TGTGCCACCAGTGTCGGGGGATGGAGCACAGATACGCAGTATTTT CATSVGGWSTDTQYF
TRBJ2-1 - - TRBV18 TGTGCCAGCTCTCCAGGGAGGCAAACGGACGGTGAGCAGTTCTTC CASSPGRQTDGEQFF
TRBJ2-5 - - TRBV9 TGTGCCAGCAGCGTAGGAAAGACCCAGTACTTC CASSVGKTQYF
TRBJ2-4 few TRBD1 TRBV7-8 TGTGCCAGCAGCTTAAACGACAGGGCCTTAGCCAAAAACATTCAGTACTTC CASSLNDRALAKNIQYF
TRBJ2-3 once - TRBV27 TGTGCCAGCAGTTTGTTCGCAGGGGGGACAGATACGCAGTATTTT CASSLFAGGTDTQYF
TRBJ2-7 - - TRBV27 TGTGCCAGCAGTCCCCGGGGAGCGCGCTCCTACGAGCAGTACTTC CASSPRGARSYEQYF
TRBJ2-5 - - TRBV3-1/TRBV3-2 TGTGCCAGCAGCCAACTCCGGAGGGAGCCGAGGCACACAAAAGAGACCCAGTACTTC CASSQLRREPRHTKETQYF
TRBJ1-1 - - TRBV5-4 TGTGCCAGCAGCCGGGGTCCGGTGCTGGACACTGAAGCTTTCTTT CASSRGPVLDTEAFF
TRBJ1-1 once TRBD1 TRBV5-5 TGTGCCAGCAGCTCGACAGGGGGGAACACTGAAGCTTTCTTT CASSSTGGNTEAFF
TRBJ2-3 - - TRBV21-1 TGTGCCAGCAGCAAATCCGGGAGGGCCGAGACGCAGTATTTT CASSKSGRAETQYF
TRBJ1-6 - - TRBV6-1 TGTGCCAGCAGTGAAACGATACGGACCGCGGGGTATTCACCCCTCCACTTT CASSETIRTAGYSPLHF